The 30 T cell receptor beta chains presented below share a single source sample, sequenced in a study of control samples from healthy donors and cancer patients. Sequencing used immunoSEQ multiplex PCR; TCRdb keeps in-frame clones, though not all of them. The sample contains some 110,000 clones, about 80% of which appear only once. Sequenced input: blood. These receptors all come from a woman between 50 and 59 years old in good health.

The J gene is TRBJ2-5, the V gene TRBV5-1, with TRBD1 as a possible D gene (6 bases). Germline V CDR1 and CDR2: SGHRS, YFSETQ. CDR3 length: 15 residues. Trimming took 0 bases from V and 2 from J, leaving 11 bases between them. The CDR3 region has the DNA TGCGCCAGCAGCTTGGATGGCAGGGGACAAGAGACCCAGTACTTC. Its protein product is CASSLDGRGQETQYF.

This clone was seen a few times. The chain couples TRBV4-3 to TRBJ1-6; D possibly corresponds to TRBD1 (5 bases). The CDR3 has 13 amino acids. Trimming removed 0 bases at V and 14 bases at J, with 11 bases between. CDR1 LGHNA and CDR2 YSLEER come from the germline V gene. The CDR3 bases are TGCGCCAGCAGCCAAGATCAGGCCAGGGCCCTCCACTTT. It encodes CASSQDQARALHF.

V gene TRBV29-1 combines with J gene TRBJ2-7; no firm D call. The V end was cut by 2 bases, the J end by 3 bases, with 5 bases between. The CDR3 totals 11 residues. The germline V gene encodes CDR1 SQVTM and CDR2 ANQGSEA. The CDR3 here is CSVETGYEQYF. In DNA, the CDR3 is TGCAGCGTTGAAACGGGCTACGAGCAGTACTTC.

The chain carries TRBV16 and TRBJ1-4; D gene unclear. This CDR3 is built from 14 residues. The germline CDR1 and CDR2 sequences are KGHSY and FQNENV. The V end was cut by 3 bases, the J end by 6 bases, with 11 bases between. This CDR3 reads CASSQEGFYEKLFF. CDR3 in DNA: TGTGCCAGCAGCCAGGAGGGTTTCTATGAAAAACTGTTTTTT.

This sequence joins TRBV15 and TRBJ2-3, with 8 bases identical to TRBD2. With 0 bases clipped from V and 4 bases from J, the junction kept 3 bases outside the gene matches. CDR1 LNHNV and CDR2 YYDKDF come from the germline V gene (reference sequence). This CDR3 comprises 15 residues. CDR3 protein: CATSRDREGPDTQYF. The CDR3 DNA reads TGTGCCACCAGCAGAGACCGGGAGGGCCCAGATACGCAGTATTTT.

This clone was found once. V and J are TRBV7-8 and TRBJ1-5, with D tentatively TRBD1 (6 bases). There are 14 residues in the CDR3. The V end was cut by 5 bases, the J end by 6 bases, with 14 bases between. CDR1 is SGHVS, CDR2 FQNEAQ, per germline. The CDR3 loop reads CASSPDSGPQPQHF. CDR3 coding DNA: TGTGCCAGCAGCCCGGACAGTGGTCCTCAGCCCCAGCATTTT.

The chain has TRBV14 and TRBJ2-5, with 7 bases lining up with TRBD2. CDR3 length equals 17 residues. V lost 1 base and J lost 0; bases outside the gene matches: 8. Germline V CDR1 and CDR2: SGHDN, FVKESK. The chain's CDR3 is CASSQAATTSYQETQYF. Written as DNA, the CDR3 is TGTGCCAGCAGCCAAGCAGCTACGACTAGCTACCAAGAGACCCAGTACTTC.

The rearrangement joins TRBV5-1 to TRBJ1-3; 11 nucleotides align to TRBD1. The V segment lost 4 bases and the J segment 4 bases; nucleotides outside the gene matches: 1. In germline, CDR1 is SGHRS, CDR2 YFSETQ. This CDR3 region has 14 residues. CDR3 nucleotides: TGCGCCAGCAGCCGGACAGGGGGCGGAAACACCATATATTTT. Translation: CASSRTGGGNTIYF.

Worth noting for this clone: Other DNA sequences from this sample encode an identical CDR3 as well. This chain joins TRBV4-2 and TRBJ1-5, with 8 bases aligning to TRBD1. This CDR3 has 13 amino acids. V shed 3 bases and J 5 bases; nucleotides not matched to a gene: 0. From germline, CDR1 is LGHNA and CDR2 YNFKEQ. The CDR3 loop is CASSQDRDQPQHF. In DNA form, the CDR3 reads TGTGCCAGCAGCCAGGACAGGGATCAGCCCCAGCATTTT.

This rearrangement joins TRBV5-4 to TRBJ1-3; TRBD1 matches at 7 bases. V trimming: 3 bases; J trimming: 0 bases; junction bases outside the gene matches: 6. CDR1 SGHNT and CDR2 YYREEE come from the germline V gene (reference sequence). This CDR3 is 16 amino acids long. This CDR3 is CASSSGQASSGNTIYF. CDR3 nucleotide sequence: TGTGCCAGCAGCTCCGGACAGGCGAGCTCTGGAAACACCATATATTTT.

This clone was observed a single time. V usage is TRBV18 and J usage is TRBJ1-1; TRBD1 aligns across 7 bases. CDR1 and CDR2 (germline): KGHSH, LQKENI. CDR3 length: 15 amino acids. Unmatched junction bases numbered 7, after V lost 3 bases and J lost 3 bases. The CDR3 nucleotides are TGTGCCAGCTCACCCCGGACAGGTTTGGACACTGAAGCTTTCTTT. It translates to CASSPRTGLDTEAFF.

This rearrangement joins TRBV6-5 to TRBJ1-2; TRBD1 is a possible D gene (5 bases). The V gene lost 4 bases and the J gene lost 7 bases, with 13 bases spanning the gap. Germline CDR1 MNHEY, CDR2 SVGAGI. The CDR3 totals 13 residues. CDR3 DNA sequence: TGTGCCAGCAGTTCCCCCGGGGGAAGTGGCTACACCTTC. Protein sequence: CASSSPGGSGYTF.

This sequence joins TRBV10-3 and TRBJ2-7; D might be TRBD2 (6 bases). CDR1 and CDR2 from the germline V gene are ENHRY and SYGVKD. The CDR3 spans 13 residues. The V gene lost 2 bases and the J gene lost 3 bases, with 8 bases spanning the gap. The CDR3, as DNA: TGTGCCATCAGTGAGGGGGGGTACTACGAGCAGTACTTC. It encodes CAISEGGYYEQYF.

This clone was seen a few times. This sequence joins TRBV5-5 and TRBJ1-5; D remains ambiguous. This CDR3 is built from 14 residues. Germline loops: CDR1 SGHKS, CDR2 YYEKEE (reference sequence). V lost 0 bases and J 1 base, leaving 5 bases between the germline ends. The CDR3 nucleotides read TGTGCCAGCAGCTTGGGACGGAGCAATCAGCCCCAGCATTTT. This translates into CASSLGRSNQPQHF.

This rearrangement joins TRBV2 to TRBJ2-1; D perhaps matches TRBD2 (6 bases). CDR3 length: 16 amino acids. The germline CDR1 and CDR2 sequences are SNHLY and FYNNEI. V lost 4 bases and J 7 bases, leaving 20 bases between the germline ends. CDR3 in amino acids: CASSGGDLVMVNEQFF. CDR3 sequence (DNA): TGTGCCAGCAGTGGAGGGGACTTGGTGATGGTGAATGAGCAGTTCTTC.

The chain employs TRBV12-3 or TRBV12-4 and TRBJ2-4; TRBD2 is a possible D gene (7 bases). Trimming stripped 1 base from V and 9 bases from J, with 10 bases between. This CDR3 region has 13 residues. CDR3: CASSLDGGRIQYF. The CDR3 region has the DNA TGTGCCAGCAGTTTAGACGGGGGGCGCATTCAGTACTTC.

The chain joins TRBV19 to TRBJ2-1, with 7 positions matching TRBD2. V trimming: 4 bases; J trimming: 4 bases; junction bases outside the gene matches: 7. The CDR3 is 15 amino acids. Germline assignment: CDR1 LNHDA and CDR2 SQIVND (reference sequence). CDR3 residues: CASSNPSGVYNEQFF. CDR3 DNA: TGTGCCAGTAGTAATCCTAGCGGAGTATACAATGAGCAGTTCTTC. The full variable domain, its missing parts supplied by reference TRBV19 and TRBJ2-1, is DGGITQSPKYLFRKEGQNVTLSCEQNLNHDAMYWYRQDPGQGLRLIYYSQIVNDFQKGDIAEGYSVSREKKESFPLTVTSAQKNPTAFYLCASSNPSGVYNEQFFGPGTRLTVL.

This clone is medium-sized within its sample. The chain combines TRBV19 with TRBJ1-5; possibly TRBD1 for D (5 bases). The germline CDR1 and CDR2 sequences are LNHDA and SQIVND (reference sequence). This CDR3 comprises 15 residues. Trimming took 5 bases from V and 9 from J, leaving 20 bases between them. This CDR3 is CASSEEGTGYGPQHF. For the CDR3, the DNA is TGTGCCAGTAGTGAAGAAGGGACGGGTTATGGGCCCCAGCATTTT.

The CDR3 protein is CASNDQDRVHNEQFF. The CDR3 coding sequence is TGTGCCAGCAATGACCAGGACAGAGTTCACAATGAGCAGTTCTTC. This rearrangement joins TRBV6-6 to TRBJ2-1; TRBD1 might be the D (6 bases). This CDR3 region has 15 residues. CDR1 is MNHNY and CDR2 is SVGAGI in the germline V gene (reference sequence). V lost 7 bases and J 5 bases, leaving 18 bases between the germline ends.

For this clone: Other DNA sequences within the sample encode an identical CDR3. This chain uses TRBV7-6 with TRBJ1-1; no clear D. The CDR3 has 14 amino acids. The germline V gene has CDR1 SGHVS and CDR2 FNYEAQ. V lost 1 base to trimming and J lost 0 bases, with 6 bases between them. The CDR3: CASSLGGVNTEAFF. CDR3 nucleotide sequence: TGTGCCAGCAGCTTAGGGGGTGTGAACACTGAAGCTTTCTTT. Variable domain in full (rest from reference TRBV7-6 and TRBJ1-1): GAGVSQSPRYKVTKRGQDVALRCDPISGHVSLYWYRQALGQGPEFLTYFNYEAQQDKSGLPNDRFSAERPEGSISTLTIQRTEQRDSAMYRCASSLGGVNTEAFFGQGTRLTVV.

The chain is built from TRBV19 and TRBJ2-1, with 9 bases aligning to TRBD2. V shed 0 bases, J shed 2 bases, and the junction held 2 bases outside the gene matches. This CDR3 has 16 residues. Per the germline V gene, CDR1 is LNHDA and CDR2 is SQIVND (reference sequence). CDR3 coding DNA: TGTGCCAGTAGTATAGAGGGCGGGAGGGCCTACAATGAGCAGTTCTTC. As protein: CASSIEGGRAYNEQFF.

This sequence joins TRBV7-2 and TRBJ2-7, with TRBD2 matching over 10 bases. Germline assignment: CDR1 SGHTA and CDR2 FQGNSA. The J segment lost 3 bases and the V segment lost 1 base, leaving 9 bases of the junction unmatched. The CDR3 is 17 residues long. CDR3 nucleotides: TGTGCCAGCAGCTTAGTATCCAGCGGGGGGGTATACTACGAGCAGTACTTC. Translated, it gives CASSLVSSGGVYYEQYF.

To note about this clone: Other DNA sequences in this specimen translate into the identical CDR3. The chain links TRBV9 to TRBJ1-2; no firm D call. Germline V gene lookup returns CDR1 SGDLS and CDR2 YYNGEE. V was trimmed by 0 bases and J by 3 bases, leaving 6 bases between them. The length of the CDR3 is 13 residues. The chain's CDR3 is CASSVEGHYGYTF. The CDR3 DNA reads TGTGCCAGCAGCGTAGAGGGTCACTATGGCTACACCTTC.

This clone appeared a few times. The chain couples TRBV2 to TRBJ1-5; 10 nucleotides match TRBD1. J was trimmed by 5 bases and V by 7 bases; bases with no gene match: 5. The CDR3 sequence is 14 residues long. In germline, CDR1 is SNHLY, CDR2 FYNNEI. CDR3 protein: CASKGGTGDQPQHF. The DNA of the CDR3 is TGTGCCAGCAAGGGTGGGACAGGGGATCAGCCCCAGCATTTT.

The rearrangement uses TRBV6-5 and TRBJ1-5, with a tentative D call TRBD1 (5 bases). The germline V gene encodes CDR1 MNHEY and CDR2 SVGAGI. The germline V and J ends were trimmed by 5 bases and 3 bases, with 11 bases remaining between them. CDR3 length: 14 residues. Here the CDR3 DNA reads TGTGCCAGCAGTACAGGACGGCTCAATCAGCCCCAGCATTTT. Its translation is CASSTGRLNQPQHF.

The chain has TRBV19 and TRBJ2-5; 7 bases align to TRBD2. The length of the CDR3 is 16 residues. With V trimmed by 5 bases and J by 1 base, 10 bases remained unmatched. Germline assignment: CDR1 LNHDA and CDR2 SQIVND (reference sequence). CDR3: CASSLTLRGVQETQYF. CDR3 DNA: TGTGCCAGTAGTCTTACTTTACGGGGGGTCCAAGAGACCCAGTACTTC.

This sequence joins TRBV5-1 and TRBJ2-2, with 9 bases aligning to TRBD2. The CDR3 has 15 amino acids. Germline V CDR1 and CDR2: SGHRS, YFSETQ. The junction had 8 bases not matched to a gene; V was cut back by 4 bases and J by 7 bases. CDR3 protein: CASSPRTSEGGELFF. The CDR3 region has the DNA TGCGCCAGCAGCCCGCGGACTAGCGAAGGCGGGGAGCTGTTTTTT.

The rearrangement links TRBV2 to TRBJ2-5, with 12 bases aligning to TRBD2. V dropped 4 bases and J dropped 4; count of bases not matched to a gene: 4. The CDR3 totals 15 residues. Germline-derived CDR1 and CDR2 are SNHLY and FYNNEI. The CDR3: CASSGLAGVRETQYF. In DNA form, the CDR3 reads TGTGCCAGCAGTGGACTAGCGGGGGTCAGAGAGACCCAGTACTTC.

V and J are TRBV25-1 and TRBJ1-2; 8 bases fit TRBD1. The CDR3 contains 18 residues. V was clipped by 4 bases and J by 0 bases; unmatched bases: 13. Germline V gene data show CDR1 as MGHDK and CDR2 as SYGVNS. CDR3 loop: CASSGGQGTYAANYGYTF. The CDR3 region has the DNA TGTGCCAGCAGTGGTGGACAGGGCACCTACGCAGCTAACTATGGCTACACCTTC.

CDR3 nucleotides: TGCAGCGTTGTTTCCAATGAGCAGTTCTTC. The encoded protein is CSVVSNEQFF. V usage is TRBV29-1 and J usage is TRBJ2-1; D call uncertain. V was cut by 4 bases and J by 6 bases, with 4 bases left in between. The CDR3 is 10 amino acids. The germline V gene has CDR1 SQVTM and CDR2 ANQGSEA.